Here is one T cell receptor beta chain with its context. Its specificity is not known. Patient sample counts ranged from 1 to 8, pretreatment and on-treatment. Profiling relied on immunoSEQ multiplex PCR, and the TCRdb table lists in-frame clones only, not all of them. This sample has 35,000 or so clones, with around four fifths found just once. Germline trimming cut 3 bases from V and 4 bases from J; bases unmatched to any gene: 4. Germline CDR1 MDHEN, CDR2 SYDVKM. The CDR3 length is 14 residues. The data stem from a study of PD-L1 blockade in urothelial cancer. Turning to the study itself: The patients' atezolizumab therapy, 1,200 mg intravenously every 3 weeks, started at some point between 2014 and 2015. About 90% of the 29 patients were males with bladder-origin urothelial cancer.

General study results and limits: Better survival was predicted by below-median pretreatment blood TCR clonality.

This specimen consisted of PBMCs, obtained around atezolizumab (anti-PD-L1) treatment. This sequence joins TRBV28 and TRBJ2-7; 9 bases are shared with TRBD1. This receptor was obtained from a man aged 55 to 69 with urothelial cancer. CDR3 sequence (DNA): TGTGCCAGCAGTTTCGTGGACAGGGGATACGAGCAGTACTTC. Its protein is CASSFVDRGYEQYF.